This T cell receptor (beta chain) comes out of a study of post-analysis software for immune sequencing data. Overall study findings and caveats: Relative to controls, patients had 4 or 5 TRBV segments at higher frequency, with TRBV5-6, TRBV5-1 and TRBV20-1 among these. F measure grouped same-batch samples tightly together.

Trimming cost V 5 bases and J 1 base; bases outside gene matches: 3. The germline CDR1 and CDR2 sequences are SGHVS and FQNEAQ. The CDR3 runs 14 residues. Prepared TCR beta cDNA libraries contained unique molecular identifiers. Each batch of 1 to 10 million T cells produced 450,000 to 500,000 cDNA molecules. TCRdb analysed the PCR reads with MiXCR anew, one entry per CDR3 protein. The sample has fewer than 700,000 distinct CDR3 sequences; around 40% are singletons. Concerning this clonotype itself: The antigen remains undetermined.

V and J are TRBV7-8 and TRBJ2-3, with 7 bases lining up with TRBD2. The receptor's source is a girl aged 5 to 17 with multiple sclerosis. Sequencing was carried out using blood. The CDR3 region has the DNA TGTGCCAGCAGCCGTCGGGAGGGCACAGATACGCAGTATTTT. Residues: CASSRREGTDTQYF.